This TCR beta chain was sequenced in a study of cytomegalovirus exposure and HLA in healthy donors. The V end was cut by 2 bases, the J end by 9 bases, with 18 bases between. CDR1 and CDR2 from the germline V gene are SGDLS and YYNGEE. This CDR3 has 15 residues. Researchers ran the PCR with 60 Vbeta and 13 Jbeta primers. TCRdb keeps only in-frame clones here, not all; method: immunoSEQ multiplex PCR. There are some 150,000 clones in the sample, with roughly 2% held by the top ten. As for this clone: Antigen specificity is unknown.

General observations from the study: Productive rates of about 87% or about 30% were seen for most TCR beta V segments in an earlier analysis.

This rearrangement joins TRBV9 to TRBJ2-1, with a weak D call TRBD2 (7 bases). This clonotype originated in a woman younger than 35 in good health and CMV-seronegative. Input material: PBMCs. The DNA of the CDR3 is TGTGCCAGCAGCGTCGCTCTCTTAGGGGGGGGTGAGCAGTTCTTC. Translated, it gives CASSVALLGGGEQFF.